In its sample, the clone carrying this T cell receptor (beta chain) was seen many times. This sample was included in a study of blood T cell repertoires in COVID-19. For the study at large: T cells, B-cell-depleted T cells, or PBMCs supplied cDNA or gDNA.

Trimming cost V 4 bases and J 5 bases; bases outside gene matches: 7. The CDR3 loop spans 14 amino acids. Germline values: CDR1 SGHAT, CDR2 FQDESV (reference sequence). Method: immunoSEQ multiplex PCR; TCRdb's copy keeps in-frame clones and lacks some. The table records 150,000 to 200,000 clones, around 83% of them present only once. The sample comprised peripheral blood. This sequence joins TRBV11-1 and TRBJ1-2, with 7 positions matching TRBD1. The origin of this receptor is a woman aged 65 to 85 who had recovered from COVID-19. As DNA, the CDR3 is TGTGCCAGCAGCTCCCGACAGGGCAGTTATGGCTACACCTTC. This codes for CASSSRQGSYGYTF.